The TCR beta chain described here comes from a study of T-cell reconstitution after alpha-beta-depleted transplantation in children. Construction of the TCRbeta library involved unique molecular identifiers. TCRdb ran MiXCR on the PCR reads and lists one entry per CDR3 protein. The repertoire has some 150,000 distinct CDR3 sequences, about 9% of them found once; the top ten carry 18%. This clonotype was observed many times. Germline V gives CDR1 LGHDT, CDR2 YNNKEL (reference sequence). Trimming at V came to 3 bases and at J to 6 bases, leaving 8 bases not matched to a gene. CDR3 length: 15 amino acids.

The clonotype comes from a female patient between 2 and 15 years old who had a stem cell transplant for congenital amegakaryocytic thrombocytopenia, so the T cells may come from the graft donor. The chain recombines TRBV3-1 with TRBJ2-7; 10 bases agree with TRBD1. Source: PBMCs, mostly from graft donor cells, taken 180 days after TCRalphabeta/CD19-depleted stem cell transplant. The CDR3 DNA follows: TGTGCCAGCAGCCACCCCGGGACAGGGGTTGGCGAGCAGTACTTC. This gives the protein CASSHPGTGVGEQYF.